These 21 T cell receptor beta chains originate from one sample sequenced in a study of cytomegalovirus exposure and HLA in healthy donors. With 60 Vbeta and 13 Jbeta primers, the PCR was carried out. The assay was immunoSEQ multiplex PCR, and TCRdb's table has in-frame clones only and misses some. The sample lists about 160,000 clones, 84% seen once, with approximately 0.98% in the top ten. Sequencing was performed on PBMCs. The receptors derive from a man aged 25 to 45 in good health and CMV-seronegative.

The gene calls are TRBV27 and TRBJ2-5; the match to TRBD2 covers 9 bases. V was pared by 3 bases and J by 2 bases, with 10 bases of the junction left unmatched. This CDR3 spans 17 amino acids. Germline lookup yields CDR1 MNHEY and CDR2 SMNVEV (reference sequence). CDR3: CASSFGDLAGSQETQYF. CDR3 coding DNA: TGTGCCAGCAGTTTTGGAGACCTAGCGGGGAGTCAAGAGACCCAGTACTTC.

J is TRBJ1-6 and V is TRBV25-1; tentative D call: TRBD1 (6 bases). Trimming removed 8 bases at V and 8 bases at J, with 13 bases between. The CDR3 length is 13 residues. Germline V gives CDR1 MGHDK, CDR2 SYGVNS. Here the CDR3 reads CASRGGADSPLHF. The CDR3 nucleotides are TGTGCCAGCCGCGGGGGGGCTGATTCACCCCTCCACTTT.

This rearrangement joins TRBV4-2 to TRBJ2-5; possibly TRBD2 for D (6 bases). V gave up 0 bases and J gave up 7 bases, with 21 bases separating them. The CDR3 spans 17 residues. Germline CDR1 reads LGHNA; CDR2 reads YNFKEQ. CDR3 sequence: CASSQDVGGAPRGTQYF. In DNA, the CDR3 is TGTGCCAGCAGCCAAGATGTTGGCGGGGCCCCCCGGGGGACCCAGTACTTC.

Regarding this clone: Its ends do not fully match the called genes, so a read error is possible. The genes are TRBV7-9 and TRBJ2-2, with 10 bases matching TRBD2. The CDR3 extends over 16 amino acids. The V gene's germline CDR1 is SEHNR and CDR2 FQNEAQ (reference sequence). CDR3 in amino acids: CSSSPSGGAYTGELFF. Written as DNA, the CDR3 is TGTTCCAGCAGCCCTAGCGGGGGAGCGTACACCGGGGAGCTGTTTTTT.

Points on this clone: The sample holds other DNA sequences that translate to the same CDR3. V usage is TRBV5-1 and J usage is TRBJ2-7; TRBD1 matches 9 bases. The CDR3 spans 14 residues. CDR1 is SGHRS, CDR2 YFSETQ, per germline. The J segment lost 6 bases and the V segment lost 3 bases, leaving 7 bases of the junction unmatched. The CDR3 here is CASSSGQGPSEQYF. CDR3 DNA sequence: TGCGCCAGCAGCTCGGGACAGGGCCCCTCCGAGCAGTACTTC.

The J gene is TRBJ2-7, the V gene TRBV7-2; D is uncertain. CDR1 and CDR2 (germline): SGHTA, FQGNSA. The CDR3 runs to 12 residues. V was cut by 1 base and J by 6 bases, with 7 bases left in between. The CDR3 nucleotides read TGTGCCAGCAGCTTAGGAGCGTCCGAGCAGTACTTC. It is translated as CASSLGASEQYF.

The chain uses TRBV14 and TRBJ1-3; 7 bases align to TRBD1. The CDR3 covers 16 residues. Germline values: CDR1 SGHDN, CDR2 FVKESK. Unmatched junction bases numbered 5, after V lost 1 base and J lost 2 bases. The CDR3 protein is CASSQVLGGAGNTIYF. The CDR3 DNA sequence: TGTGCCAGCAGCCAAGTCTTAGGGGGCGCTGGAAACACCATATATTTT.

This clone occurred once. The chain recombines TRBV4-3 with TRBJ2-1; 7 nucleotides agree with TRBD2. The germline V gene has CDR1 LGHNA and CDR2 YSLEER. This CDR3 spans 16 amino acids. Germline trimming cut 0 bases from V and 8 bases from J; bases unmatched to any gene: 10. For the CDR3, the DNA is TGCGCCAGCAGCCAAGATCGCAGCGGGGAGTACTATGAGCAGTTCTTC. Its protein product is CASSQDRSGEYYEQFF.

In DNA form, the CDR3 reads TGTGCCAGCAGCTTGGACAGGCGGGCTTTCTTT. This encodes CASSLDRRAFF. This chain joins TRBV28 and TRBJ1-1; TRBD1 matches 7 bases. The CDR3 totals 11 residues. Trimming cost V 6 bases and J 11 bases; bases outside gene matches: 6. CDR1 and CDR2 (germline): MDHEN, SYDVKM.

This chain uses TRBV7-2 with TRBJ2-4; TRBD1 might be the D (5 bases). There are 14 residues in the CDR3. V dropped 2 bases and J dropped 3 bases, with 8 bases sitting between them. CDR1 and CDR2 from the germline V gene are SGHTA and FQGNSA. The CDR3 spells CASSLQGSKNIQYF. CDR3 nucleotides: TGTGCCAGCAGCTTACAGGGTAGCAAAAACATTCAGTACTTC.

This chain joins TRBV27 and TRBJ1-5; 10 bases line up with TRBD1. The CDR3 runs to 16 residues. CDR1 is MNHEY, CDR2 SMNVEV, per germline (reference sequence). The V segment lost 4 bases and the J segment 2 bases; nucleotides outside the gene matches: 5. CDR3 nucleotides: TGTGCCAGCAGTTGGGACAGGGGAGGGGGCAATCAGCCCCAGCATTTT. It yields the protein CASSWDRGGGNQPQHF.

The CDR3: CSADRGREQYF. The CDR3 DNA reads as TGCAGCGCGGACAGGGGGCGGGAGCAGTACTTC. The J gene is TRBJ2-7, the V gene TRBV29-1; 11 bases are shared with TRBD1. CDR1 and CDR2 from the germline V gene are SQVTM and ANQGSEA. J was trimmed by 7 bases and V by 7 bases; bases with no gene match: 3. The CDR3 length is 11 residues.

J is TRBJ2-5 and V is TRBV28; 8 nucleotides line up with TRBD1. The CDR3 has 18 residues. Per germline, CDR1 MDHEN and CDR2 SYDVKM. V trimming: 4 bases; J trimming: 5 bases; junction bases outside the gene matches: 18. The CDR3 reads CASSSDHLFSGGFETQYF. The CDR3 nucleotides are TGTGCCAGCAGTTCAGACCATCTTTTTTCAGGGGGCTTTGAGACCCAGTACTTC. Full variable domain (remainder filled in from reference TRBV28 and TRBJ2-5): DVKVTQSSRYLVKRTGEKVFLECVQDMDHENMFWYRQDPGLGLRLIYFSYDVKMKEKGDIPEGYSVSREKKERFSLILESASTNQTSMYLCASSSDHLFSGGFETQYFGPGTRLLVL.

This chain connects TRBV7-2 to TRBJ2-1, with a tentative D call TRBD2 (5 bases). V was shortened by 2 bases and J by 6 bases, with 17 bases between the two germline ends. The CDR3 length is 16 residues. CDR1 and CDR2 from the germline V gene are SGHTA and FQGNSA. Here the CDR3 reads CASSLYGRLAFNEQFF. CDR3 bases: TGTGCCAGCAGCTTATACGGTCGGCTAGCATTCAATGAGCAGTTCTTC.

The chain employs TRBV7-3 and TRBJ1-2; TRBD1 matches 8 bases. From germline, CDR1 is SGHTA and CDR2 FQGTGA. The J segment lost 3 bases and the V segment lost 5 bases, leaving 5 bases of the junction unmatched. This CDR3 contains 14 residues. The CDR3 sequence: CASSPQTGDYGYTF. The CDR3 nucleotides read TGTGCCAGCAGCCCTCAGACAGGGGACTATGGCTACACCTTC.

The CDR3 protein is CASSRGQGDETQYF. The CDR3 DNA reads TGCGCCAGCAGTAGAGGACAGGGGGACGAGACCCAGTACTTC. The chain is built from TRBV5-1 and TRBJ2-5; TRBD1 agrees at 10 bases. This CDR3 has 14 amino acids. After removal of 5 bases from V and 5 bases from J, the junction contained 6 bases not matched to a gene. CDR1 and CDR2 (germline): SGHRS, YFSETQ.

This chain connects TRBV11-2 to TRBJ2-1, with a possible D match to TRBD2 (6 bases). V lost 5 bases and J lost 9, with 23 bases in between. The CDR3 contains 16 residues. Looked up from germline, CDR1 is SGHAT and CDR2 is FQNNGV. CDR3 nucleotide sequence: TGTGCCAGCAGCCTAACGACTAGTTGGGTTTTAGGTGAGCAGTTCTTC. Its translation is CASSLTTSWVLGEQFF.

The chain recombines TRBV7-6 with TRBJ1-1, with TRBD1 identical over 9 bases. J lost 6 bases, V lost 5 bases, and 4 bases had no gene match. The CDR3 contains 13 residues. Germline CDR1 SGHVS, CDR2 FNYEAQ. The DNA for the CDR3 is TGTGCCAGCAGCCCGGACAGGGGCGCTGAAGCTTTCTTT. Residues: CASSPDRGAEAFF.

The V and J genes are TRBV21-1 and TRBJ2-3; no DNA check was done on the table's D call, TRBD2. TRBV21-1 constitutes a pseudogene. The CDR3 totals 17 residues. CDR3 DNA sequence: TGTGCCAGCAGCAAAGTGGTGACTAGCGGGGGAACAGATACGCAGTATTTT. This encodes CASSKVVTSGGTDTQYF.

The chain has TRBV28 and TRBJ2-3; maybe TRBD1 (6 bases). The CDR3 spans 15 residues. Trimming pared 7 bases from V and 4 bases from J, leaving 18 bases between. Germline CDR1 is MDHEN and CDR2 is SYDVKM. CDR3 region: CASTPGTWYSDTQYF. DNA of the CDR3: TGTGCCAGCACCCCCGGGACATGGTACTCAGATACGCAGTATTTT.

The gene calls are TRBV5-1 and TRBJ1-5; 8 bases match TRBD1. This CDR3 contains 14 residues. CDR1 and CDR2 (germline): SGHRS, YFSETQ. With V trimmed by 4 bases and J by 5 bases, 5 bases remained unmatched. This CDR3 reads CASSPGQGDQPQHF. The CDR3 nucleotides are TGCGCCAGCAGCCCCGGACAGGGCGATCAGCCCCAGCATTTT. Full variable domain (remainder filled in from reference TRBV5-1 and TRBJ1-5): KAGVTQTPRYLIKTRGQQVTLSCSPISGHRSVSWYQQTPGQGLQFLFEYFSETQRNKGNFPGRFSGRQFSNSRSEMNVSTLELGDSALYLCASSPGQGDQPQHFGDGTRLSIL.